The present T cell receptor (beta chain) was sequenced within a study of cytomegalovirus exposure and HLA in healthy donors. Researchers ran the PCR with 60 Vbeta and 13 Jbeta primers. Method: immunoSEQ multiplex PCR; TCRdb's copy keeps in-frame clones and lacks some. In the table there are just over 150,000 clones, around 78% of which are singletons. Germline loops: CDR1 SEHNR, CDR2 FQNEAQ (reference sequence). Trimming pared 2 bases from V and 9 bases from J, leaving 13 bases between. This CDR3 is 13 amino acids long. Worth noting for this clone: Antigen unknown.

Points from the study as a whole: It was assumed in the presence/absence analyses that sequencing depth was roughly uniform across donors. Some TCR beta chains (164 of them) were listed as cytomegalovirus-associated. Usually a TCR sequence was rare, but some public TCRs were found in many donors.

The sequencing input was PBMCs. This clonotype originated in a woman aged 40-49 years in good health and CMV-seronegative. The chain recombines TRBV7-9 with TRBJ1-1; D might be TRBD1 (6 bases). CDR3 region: CASSLSGGLQAFF. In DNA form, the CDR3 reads TGTGCCAGCAGCTTAAGTGGGGGCCTCCAAGCTTTCTTT. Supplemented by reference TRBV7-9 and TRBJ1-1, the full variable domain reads DTGVSQNPRHKITKRGQNVTFRCDPISEHNRLYWYRQTLGQGPEFLTYFQNEAQLEKSRLLSDRFSAERPKGSFSTLEIQRTEQGDSAMYLCASSLSGGLQAFFGQGTRLTVV.